What follows is one TCR beta chain and its context. Its cognate antigen is unknown. This CDR3 has 14 residues. The V and J ends lost 3 bases and 2 bases respectively, with 11 bases between them. Germline V gene sequence: CDR1 SNHLY, CDR2 FYNNEI. This specimen comes from a study of T cell responses to AZD1222 COVID-19 vaccine. General study findings and limits: With two AZD1222 doses given, Spike-specific TCR breadth and depth both rose. Only a handful of AZD1222 recipients, five to seven in all, had baseline seropositivity. Per reports, nearly half of all spike-specific TCRs target regions that are unmutated in variants.

Method: immunoSEQ multiplex PCR; TCRdb's copy keeps in-frame clones and lacks some. Of around 97,000 clones listed, less than 95% are singletons. This chain links TRBV2 with TRBJ2-7; D is ambiguous. The sample here was peripheral blood, taken on day 0 of AZD1222 vaccination. The sequence derives from an adult in good health. The CDR3 region is CASSDPRFTYEQYF. Written as DNA, the CDR3 is TGTGCCAGCAGTGATCCAAGGTTTACCTACGAGCAGTACTTC.